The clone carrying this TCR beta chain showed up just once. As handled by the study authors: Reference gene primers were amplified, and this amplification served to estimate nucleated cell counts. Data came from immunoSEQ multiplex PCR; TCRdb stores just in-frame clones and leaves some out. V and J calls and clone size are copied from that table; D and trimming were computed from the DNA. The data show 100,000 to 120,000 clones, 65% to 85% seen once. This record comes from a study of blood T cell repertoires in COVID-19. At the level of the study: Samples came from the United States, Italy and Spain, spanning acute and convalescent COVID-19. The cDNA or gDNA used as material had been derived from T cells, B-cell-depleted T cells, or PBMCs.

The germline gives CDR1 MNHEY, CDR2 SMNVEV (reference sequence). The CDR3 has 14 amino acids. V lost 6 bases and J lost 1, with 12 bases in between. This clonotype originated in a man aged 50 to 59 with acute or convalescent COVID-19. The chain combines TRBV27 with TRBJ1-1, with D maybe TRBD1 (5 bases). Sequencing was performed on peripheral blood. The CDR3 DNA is TGTGCCAGCAGCCCCGGGGGTTGGAACACTGAAGCTTTCTTT. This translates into CASSPGGWNTEAFF.